This is a list of T cell receptor beta chains from one sample in a study of shared clonotypes between healthy human individuals. Profiling relied on immunoSEQ multiplex PCR, and the TCRdb table lists in-frame clones only, not all of them. The profile covers around 440,000 clones, with about 74% appearing a single time and 9.5% to 15% taken by the ten largest. Sequences were obtained from PBMCs. The receptor source for this set is a woman aged 35 to 49 in good health. Some clones in this sample may be carry-over from other donors' samples. Both conserved end residues are trimmed from each CDR3.

cdr3_aa v_call cdr3_length j_call
ASSQDSQRNEKLF TRBV4-2 13 TRBJ1-4
ASSSVRGEKLF TRBV5-8 11 TRBJ1-4
ASSLGRGLDYGYT TRBV7-2 13 TRBJ1-2
ASSPQFRETQY TRBV19 11 TRBJ2-5
ASSRLAGGYEQF TRBV4-1 12 TRBJ2-1
ASSLDPIRPGEQY TRBV7-8 13 TRBJ2-7
ASGGTSGSDPAYEQY TRBV10-1 15 TRBJ2-7
ASSLVQGPLNIQY TRBV5-6 13 TRBJ2-4
ASSLRLAGEGGYEQY TRBV5-1 15 TRBJ2-7
ASSEGQANEKLF TRBV2 12 TRBJ1-4
ASSSGFSGNTIY TRBV5-5 12 TRBJ1-3
ASRETGYATEAF TRBV6-5 12 TRBJ1-1
AWSVQYRGGYT TRBV30 11 TRBJ1-2
ASMTDRSRDRVSEAF TRBV25-1 15 TRBJ1-1
ASSPRDGLYGYT TRBV2 12 TRBJ1-2
ASSLLGDTEAF TRBV27 11 TRBJ1-1
ASSLWVLGTEAF TRBV28 12 TRBJ1-1
ASSFLDATNEQF TRBV5-6 12 TRBJ2-1
ASSLQDQNEKLF TRBV5-1 12 TRBJ1-4
ASSYENTQY TRBV7-9 9 TRBJ2-3
ASWALVTETQY TRBV7-8 11 TRBJ2-5
ASRGGGVYGYT TRBV5-4 11 TRBJ1-2
AIESDHANEQF TRBV10-3 11 TRBJ2-1
ASRTRAAPQETQY TRBV2 13 TRBJ2-5
ASREDRRNYGYT TRBV5-7 12 TRBJ1-2
ATSGTSSSYEQY TRBV11-2 12 TRBJ2-7
ASSPGTTSTDTQY TRBV6-5 13 TRBJ2-3
ASSLGPPGQLSSYEQY TRBV5-1 16 TRBJ2-7
ARQDSNTGELF TRBV2 11 TRBJ2-2
ASSMTGNTGELF TRBV4-3 12 TRBJ2-2
ASSPFSGTQNTEAF TRBV19 14 TRBJ1-1
ASSLETGGAETQY TRBV5-4 13 TRBJ2-5
ASSPRTGPQETQY TRBV18 13 TRBJ2-5